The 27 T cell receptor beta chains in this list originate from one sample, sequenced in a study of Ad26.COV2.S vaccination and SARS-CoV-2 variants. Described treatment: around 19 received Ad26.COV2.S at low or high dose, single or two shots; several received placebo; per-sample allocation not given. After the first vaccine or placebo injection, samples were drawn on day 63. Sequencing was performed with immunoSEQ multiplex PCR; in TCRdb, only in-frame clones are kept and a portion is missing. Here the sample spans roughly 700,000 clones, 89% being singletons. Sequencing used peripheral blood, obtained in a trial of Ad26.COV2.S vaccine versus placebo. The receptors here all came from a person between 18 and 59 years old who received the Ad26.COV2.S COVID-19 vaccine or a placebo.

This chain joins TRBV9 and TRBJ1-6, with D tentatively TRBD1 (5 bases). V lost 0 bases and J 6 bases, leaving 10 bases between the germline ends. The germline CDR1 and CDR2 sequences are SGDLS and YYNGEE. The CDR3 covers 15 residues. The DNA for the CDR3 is TGTGCCAGCAGCGTAGGCGACAGAACTAATTCACCCCTCCACTTT. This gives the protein CASSVGDRTNSPLHF.

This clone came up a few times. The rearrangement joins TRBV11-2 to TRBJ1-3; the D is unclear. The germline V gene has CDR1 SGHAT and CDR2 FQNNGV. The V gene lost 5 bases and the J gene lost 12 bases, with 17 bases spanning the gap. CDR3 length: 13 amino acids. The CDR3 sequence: CASSRPIRNGIYF. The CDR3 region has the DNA TGTGCCAGCAGCCGCCCGATACGAAATGGCATATATTTT.

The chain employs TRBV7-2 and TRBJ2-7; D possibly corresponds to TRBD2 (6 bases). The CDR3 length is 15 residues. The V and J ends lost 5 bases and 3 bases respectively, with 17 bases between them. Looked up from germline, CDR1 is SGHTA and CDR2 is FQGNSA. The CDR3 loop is CASSPAGTGFYEQYF. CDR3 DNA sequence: TGTGCCAGCAGCCCGGCGGGGACCGGGTTCTACGAGCAGTACTTC.

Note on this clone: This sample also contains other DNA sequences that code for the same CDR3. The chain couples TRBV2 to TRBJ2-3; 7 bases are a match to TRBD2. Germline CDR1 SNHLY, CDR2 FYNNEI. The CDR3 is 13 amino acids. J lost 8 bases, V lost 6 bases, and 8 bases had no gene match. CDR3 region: CASRGEGLGTQYF. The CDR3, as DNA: TGTGCCAGCAGGGGGGAGGGGCTGGGTACGCAGTATTTT.

The CDR3 sequence is CASSLTESDTQYF. The CDR3 coding sequence is TGTGCCAGCAGCTTAACTGAGTCAGATACGCAGTATTTT. The rearrangement uses TRBV27 and TRBJ2-3; D unclear. CDR3 length equals 13 residues. Germline-derived CDR1 and CDR2 are MNHEY and SMNVEV (reference sequence). With 6 bases removed from V and 4 bases from J, the gap between germline ends came to 11 bases.

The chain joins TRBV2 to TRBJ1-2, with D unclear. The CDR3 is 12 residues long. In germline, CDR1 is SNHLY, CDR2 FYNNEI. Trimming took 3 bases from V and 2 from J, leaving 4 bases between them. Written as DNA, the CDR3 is TGTGCCAGCAGTGATCAGAACTATGGCTACACCTTC. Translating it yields CASSDQNYGYTF.

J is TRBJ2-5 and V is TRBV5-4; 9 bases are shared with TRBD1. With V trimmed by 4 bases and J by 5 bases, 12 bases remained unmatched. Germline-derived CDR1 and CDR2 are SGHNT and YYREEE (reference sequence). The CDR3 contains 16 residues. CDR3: CASSLTPGQGGETQYF. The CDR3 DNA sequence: TGTGCCAGCAGCCTAACACCGGGACAGGGAGGGGAGACCCAGTACTTC.

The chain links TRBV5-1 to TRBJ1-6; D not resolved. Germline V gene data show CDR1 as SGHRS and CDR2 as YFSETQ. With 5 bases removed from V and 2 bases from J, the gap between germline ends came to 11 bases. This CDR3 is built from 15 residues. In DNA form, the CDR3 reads TGCGCCAGCAGTGCTGGAGGCACCTATAATTCACCCCTCCACTTT. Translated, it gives CASSAGGTYNSPLHF.

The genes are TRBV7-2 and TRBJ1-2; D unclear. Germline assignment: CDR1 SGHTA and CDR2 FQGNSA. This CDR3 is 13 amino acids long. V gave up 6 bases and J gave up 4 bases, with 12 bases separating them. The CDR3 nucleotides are TGTGCCAGCAGGAGCGACGGTGTCTATGGCTACACCTTC. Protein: CASRSDGVYGYTF.

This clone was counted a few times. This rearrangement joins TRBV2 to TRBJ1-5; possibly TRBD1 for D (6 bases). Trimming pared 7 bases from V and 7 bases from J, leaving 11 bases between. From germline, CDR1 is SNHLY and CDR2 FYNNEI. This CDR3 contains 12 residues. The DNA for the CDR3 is TGTGCCAGCAAACAGGGAGAACAGCCCCAGCATTTT. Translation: CASKQGEQPQHF.

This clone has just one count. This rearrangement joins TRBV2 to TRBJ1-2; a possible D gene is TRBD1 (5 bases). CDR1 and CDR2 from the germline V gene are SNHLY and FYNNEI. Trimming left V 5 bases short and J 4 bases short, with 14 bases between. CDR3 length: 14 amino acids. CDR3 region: CASSPGRGGYGYTF. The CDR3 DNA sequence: TGTGCCAGCAGTCCCGGACGGGGCGGCTATGGCTACACCTTC.

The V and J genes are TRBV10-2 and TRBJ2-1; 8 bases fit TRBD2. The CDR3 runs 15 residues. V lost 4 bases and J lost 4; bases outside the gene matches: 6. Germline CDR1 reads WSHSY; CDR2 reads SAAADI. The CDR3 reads CASSAELAVYNEQFF. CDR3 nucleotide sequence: TGCGCCAGCAGTGCGGAACTAGCGGTTTACAATGAGCAGTTCTTC.

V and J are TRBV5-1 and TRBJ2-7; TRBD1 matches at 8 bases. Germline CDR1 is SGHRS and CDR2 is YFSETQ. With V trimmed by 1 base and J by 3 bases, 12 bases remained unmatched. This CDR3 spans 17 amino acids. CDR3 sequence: CASSLFPGTGSLYEQYF. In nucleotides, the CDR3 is TGCGCCAGCAGCTTGTTTCCCGGGACAGGATCCCTCTACGAGCAGTACTTC.

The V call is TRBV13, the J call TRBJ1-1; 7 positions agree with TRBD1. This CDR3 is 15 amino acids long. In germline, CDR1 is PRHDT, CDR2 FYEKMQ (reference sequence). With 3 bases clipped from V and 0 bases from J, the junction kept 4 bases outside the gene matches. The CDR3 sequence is CASSLNRGMNTEAFF. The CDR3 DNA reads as TGTGCCAGCAGCTTGAACAGGGGCATGAACACTGAAGCTTTCTTT.

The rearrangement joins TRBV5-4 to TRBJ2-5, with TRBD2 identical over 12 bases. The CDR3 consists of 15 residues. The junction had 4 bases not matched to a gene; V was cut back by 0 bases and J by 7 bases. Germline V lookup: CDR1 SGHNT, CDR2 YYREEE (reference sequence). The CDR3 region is CASSLGLAGVGTQYF. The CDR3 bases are TGTGCCAGCAGCTTGGGACTAGCGGGGGTTGGGACCCAGTACTTC.

The CDR3 here is CASSQTGTGYNEQFF. For the CDR3, the DNA is TGTGCCAGCAGCCAAACCGGGACAGGGTACAATGAGCAGTTCTTC. This chain uses TRBV7-8 with TRBJ2-1; 9 positions agree with TRBD1. CDR1 and CDR2 from the germline V gene are SGHVS and FQNEAQ. CDR3 length: 15 residues. The V and J ends lost 5 bases and 4 bases, in that order; junction bases with no gene match: 6.

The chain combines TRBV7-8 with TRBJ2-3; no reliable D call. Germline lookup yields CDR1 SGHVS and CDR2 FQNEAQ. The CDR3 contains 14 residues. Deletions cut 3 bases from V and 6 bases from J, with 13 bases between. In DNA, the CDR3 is TGTGCCAGCAGCTTCGCTTTTTCATCTGATACGCAGTATTTT. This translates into CASSFAFSSDTQYF.

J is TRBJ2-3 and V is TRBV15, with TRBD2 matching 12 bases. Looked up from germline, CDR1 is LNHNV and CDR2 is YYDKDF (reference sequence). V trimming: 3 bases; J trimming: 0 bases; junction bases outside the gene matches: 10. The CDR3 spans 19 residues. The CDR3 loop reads CATSSGLAGGPSSTDTQYF. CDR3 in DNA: TGTGCCACCAGCAGTGGTCTAGCGGGAGGGCCCTCGAGCACAGATACGCAGTATTTT.

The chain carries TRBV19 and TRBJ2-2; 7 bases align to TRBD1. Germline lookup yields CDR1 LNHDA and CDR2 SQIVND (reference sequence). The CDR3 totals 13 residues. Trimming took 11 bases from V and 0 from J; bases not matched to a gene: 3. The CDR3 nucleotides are TGTGCCGGACAGGATGCGAACACCGGGGAGCTGTTTTTT. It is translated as CAGQDANTGELFF.

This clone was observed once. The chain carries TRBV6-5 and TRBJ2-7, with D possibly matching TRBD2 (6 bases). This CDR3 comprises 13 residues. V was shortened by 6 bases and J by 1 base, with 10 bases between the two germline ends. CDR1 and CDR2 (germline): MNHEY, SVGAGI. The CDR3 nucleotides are TGTGCCAGCAGACCACGGGAGTCCTACGAGCAGTACTTC. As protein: CASRPRESYEQYF.

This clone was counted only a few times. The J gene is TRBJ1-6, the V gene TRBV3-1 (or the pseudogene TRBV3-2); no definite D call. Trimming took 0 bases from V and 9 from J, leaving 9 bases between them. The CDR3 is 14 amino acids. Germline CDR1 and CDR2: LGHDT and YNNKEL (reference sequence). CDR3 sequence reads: CASSQEWGFSPLHF. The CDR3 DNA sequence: TGTGCCAGCAGCCAAGAGTGGGGTTTTTCACCCCTCCACTTT.

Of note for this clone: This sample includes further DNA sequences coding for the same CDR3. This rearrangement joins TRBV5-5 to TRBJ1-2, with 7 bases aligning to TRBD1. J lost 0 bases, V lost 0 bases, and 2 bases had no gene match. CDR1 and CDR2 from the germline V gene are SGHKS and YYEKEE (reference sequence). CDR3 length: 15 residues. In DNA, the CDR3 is TGTGCCAGCAGCTTGGGCCAGGGGGCTAACTATGGCTACACCTTC. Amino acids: CASSLGQGANYGYTF.

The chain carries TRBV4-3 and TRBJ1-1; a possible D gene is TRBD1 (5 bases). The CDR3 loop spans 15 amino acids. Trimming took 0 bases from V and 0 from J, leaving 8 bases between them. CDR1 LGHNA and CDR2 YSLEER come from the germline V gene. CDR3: CASSQDPGVNTEAFF. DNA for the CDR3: TGCGCCAGCAGCCAAGATCCGGGGGTGAACACTGAAGCTTTCTTT.

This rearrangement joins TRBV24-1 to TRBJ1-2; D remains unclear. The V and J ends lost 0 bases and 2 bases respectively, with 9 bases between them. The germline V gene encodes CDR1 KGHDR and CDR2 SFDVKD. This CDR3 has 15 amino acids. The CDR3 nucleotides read TGTGCCACCAGTGATTTGTGGAACCTCAACTATGGCTACACCTTC. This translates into CATSDLWNLNYGYTF.

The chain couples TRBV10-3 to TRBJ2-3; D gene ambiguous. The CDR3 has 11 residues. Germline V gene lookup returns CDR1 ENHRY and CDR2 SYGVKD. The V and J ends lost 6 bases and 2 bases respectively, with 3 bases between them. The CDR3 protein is CAIRDTDTQYF. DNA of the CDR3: TGTGCCATCAGGGACACAGATACGCAGTATTTT.

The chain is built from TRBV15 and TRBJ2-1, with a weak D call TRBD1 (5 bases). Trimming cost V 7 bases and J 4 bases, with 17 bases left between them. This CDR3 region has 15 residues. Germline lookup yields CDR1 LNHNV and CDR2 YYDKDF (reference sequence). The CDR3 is CATTPWGVRYNEQFF. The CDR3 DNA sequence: TGTGCCACCACCCCGTGGGGCGTAAGGTACAATGAGCAGTTCTTC.

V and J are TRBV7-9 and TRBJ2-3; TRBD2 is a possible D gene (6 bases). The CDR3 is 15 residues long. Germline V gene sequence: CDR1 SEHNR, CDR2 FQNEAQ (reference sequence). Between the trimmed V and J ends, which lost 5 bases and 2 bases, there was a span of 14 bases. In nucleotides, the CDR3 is TGTGCCAGCAGCCACCGGGACTTCTTCACAGATACGCAGTATTTT. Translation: CASSHRDFFTDTQYF.